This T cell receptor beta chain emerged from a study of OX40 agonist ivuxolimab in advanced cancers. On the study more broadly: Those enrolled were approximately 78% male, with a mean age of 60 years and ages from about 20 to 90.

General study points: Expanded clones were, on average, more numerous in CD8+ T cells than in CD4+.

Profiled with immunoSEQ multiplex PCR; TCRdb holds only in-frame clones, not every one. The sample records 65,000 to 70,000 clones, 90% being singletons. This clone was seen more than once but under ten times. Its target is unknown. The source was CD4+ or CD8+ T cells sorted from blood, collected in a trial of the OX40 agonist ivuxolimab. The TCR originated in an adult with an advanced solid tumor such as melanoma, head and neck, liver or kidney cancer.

CDR3 loop: CASSPQGALSNEQFF. DNA of the CDR3: TGTGCCAGCAGCCCGCAGGGGGCGCTTTCTAATGAGCAGTTCTTC. This sequence joins TRBV7-2 and TRBJ2-1, with 8 bases lining up with TRBD1. J lost 7 bases, V lost 5 bases, and 10 bases had no gene match. The CDR3 length is 15 residues. Germline-derived CDR1 and CDR2 are SGHTA and FQGNSA.